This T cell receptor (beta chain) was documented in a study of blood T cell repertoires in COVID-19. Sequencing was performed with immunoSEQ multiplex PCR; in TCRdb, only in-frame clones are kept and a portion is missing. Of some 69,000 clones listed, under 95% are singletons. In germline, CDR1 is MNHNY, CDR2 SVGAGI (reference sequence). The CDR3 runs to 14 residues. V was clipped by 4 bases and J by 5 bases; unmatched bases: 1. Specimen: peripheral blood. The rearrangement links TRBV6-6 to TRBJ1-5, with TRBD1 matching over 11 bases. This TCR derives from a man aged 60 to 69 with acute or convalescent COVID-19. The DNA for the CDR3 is TGTGCCAGCAGTTTGGGACAGGGGGATCAGCCCCAGCATTTT. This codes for CASSLGQGDQPQHF.